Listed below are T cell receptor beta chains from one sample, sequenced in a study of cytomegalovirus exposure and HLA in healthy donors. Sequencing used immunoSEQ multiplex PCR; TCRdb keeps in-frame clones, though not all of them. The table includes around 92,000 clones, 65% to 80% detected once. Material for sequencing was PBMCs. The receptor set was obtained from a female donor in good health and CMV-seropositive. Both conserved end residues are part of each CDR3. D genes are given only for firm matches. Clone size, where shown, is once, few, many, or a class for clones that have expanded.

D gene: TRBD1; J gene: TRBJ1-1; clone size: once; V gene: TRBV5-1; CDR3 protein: CASMGTANTEAFF; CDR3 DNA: TGCGCCAGCATGGGGACAGCGAACACTGAAGCTTTCTTT
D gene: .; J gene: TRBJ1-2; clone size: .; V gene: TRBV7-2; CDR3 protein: CASTFLGQFYGYTF; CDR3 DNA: TGTGCCAGCACCTTCCTTGGACAGTTTTATGGCTACACCTTC
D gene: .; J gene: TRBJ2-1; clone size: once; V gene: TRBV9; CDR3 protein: CASSVGGGVYEQFF; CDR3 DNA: TGTGCCAGCAGCGTAGGGGGCGGGGTCTATGAGCAGTTCTTC
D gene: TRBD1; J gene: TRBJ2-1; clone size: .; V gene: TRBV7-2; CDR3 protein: CASGQGYNEQFF; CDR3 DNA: TGTGCCAGTGGACAGGGTTACAATGAGCAGTTCTTC
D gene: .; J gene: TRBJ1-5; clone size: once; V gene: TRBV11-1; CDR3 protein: CASSLRGNQPQHF; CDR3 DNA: TGTGCCAGCAGCTTACGGGGTAATCAGCCCCAGCATTTT
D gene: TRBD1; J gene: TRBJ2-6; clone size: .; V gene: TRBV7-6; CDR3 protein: CASSPRGGGRPSGANVLTF; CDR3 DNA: TGTGCCAGCAGTCCCCGAGGGGGCGGCAGACCCTCTGGGGCCAACGTCCTGACTTTC
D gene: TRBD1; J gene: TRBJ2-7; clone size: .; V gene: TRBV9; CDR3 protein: CASSVEGQGRSEQYF; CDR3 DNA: TGTGCCAGCAGCGTAGAAGGACAGGGGAGGTCCGAGCAGTACTTC
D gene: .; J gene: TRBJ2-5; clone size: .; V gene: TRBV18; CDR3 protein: CASSPEETQYF; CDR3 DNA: TGTGCCAGCTCACCCGAAGAGACCCAGTACTTC
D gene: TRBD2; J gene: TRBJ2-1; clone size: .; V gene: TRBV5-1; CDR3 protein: CASSPISGISYNEQFF; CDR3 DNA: TGCGCCAGCAGCCCCATTAGCGGGATCTCCTACAATGAGCAGTTCTTC
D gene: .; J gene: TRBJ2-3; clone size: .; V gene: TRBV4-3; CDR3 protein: CASSQLQTYTDTQYF; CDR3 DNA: TGCGCCAGCAGCCAACTCCAAACCTACACAGATACGCAGTATTTT
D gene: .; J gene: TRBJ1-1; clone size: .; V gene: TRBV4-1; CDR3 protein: CASSQDYRGRTEAFF; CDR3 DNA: TGCGCCAGCAGCCAAGACTACCGGGGTCGGACTGAAGCTTTCTTT
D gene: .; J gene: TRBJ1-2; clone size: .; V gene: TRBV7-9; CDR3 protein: CASSEGQWEYGYTF; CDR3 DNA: TGTGCCAGCAGCGAGGGCCAGTGGGAATATGGCTACACCTTC
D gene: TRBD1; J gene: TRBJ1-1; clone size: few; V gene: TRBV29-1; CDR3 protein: CSVDRGIMNTEAFF; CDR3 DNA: TGCAGCGTAGACAGGGGAATCATGAACACTGAAGCTTTCTTT
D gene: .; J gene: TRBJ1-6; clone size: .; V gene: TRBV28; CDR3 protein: CASSTLLGSGSPLHF; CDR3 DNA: TGTGCCAGCAGTACACTCCTAGGGAGCGGTTCACCCCTCCACTTT
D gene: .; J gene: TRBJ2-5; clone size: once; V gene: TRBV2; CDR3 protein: CASSAGQIEETQYF; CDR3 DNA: TGTGCCAGCAGCGCCGGACAGATTGAAGAGACCCAGTACTTC
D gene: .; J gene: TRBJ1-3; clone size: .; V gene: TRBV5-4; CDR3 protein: CASSKEGSSFSGNTIYF; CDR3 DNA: TGTGCCAGCAGCAAGGAGGGGAGCAGCTTCTCTGGAAACACCATATATTTT
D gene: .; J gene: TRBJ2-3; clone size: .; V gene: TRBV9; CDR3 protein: CASSPNSGYTQYF; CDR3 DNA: TGTGCCAGCAGCCCTAACTCGGGGTATACGCAGTATTTT
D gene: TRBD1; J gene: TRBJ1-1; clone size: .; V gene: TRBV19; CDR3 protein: CASRDRGDTEAFF; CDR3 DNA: TGTGCCAGTAGGGACAGGGGAGACACTGAAGCTTTCTTT
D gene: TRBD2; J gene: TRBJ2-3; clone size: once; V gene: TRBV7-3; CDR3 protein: CASSFRLAGVDTQYF; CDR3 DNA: TGTGCCAGCAGCTTCCGACTAGCGGGAGTGGATACGCAGTATTTT
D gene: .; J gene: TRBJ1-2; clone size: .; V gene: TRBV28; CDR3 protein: CASSSPGHLYYGYTF; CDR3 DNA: TGTGCCAGCAGTTCCCCGGGACATCTTTACTATGGCTACACCTTC
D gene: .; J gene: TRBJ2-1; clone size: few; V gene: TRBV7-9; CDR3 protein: CASSLAVSGSKQFF; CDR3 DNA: TGTGCCAGCAGCTTAGCAGTAAGCGGATCGAAGCAGTTCTTC
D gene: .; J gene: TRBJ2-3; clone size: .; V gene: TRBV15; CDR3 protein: CATSRGTLTDTQYF; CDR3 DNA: TGTGCCACCAGCAGAGGGACTCTTACAGATACGCAGTATTTT
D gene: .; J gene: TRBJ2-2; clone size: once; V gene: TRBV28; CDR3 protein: CASSLMAGWGGNTGELFF; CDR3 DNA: TGTGCCAGCAGTTTGATGGCGGGGTGGGGAGGGAACACCGGGGAGCTGTTTTTT
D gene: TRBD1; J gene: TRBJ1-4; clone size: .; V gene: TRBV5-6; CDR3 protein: CASSRQGAKEKLFF; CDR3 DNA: TGTGCCAGCAGCCGACAGGGGGCGAAGGAAAAACTGTTTTTT
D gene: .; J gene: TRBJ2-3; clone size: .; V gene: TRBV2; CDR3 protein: CASSYSAAGGTQYF; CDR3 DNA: TGTGCCAGCAGTTATTCGGCAGCCGGGGGTACGCAGTATTTT
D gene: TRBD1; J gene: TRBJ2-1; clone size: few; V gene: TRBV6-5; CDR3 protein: CASRRTGGSYNEQFF; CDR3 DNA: TGTGCCAGCAGAAGGACAGGGGGCTCCTACAATGAGCAGTTCTTC
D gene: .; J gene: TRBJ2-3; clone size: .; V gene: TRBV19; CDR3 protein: CASSTMSTDTQYF; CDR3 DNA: TGTGCCAGTAGCACTATGAGCACAGATACGCAGTATTTT
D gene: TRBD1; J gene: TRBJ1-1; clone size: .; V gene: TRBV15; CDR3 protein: CATATPRDSMNTEAFF; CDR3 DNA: TGTGCCACCGCCACTCCCCGGGACAGCATGAACACTGAAGCTTTCTTT
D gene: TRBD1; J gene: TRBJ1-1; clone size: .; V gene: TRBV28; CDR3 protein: CASSSFGQGLNTEAFF; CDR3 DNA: TGTGCCAGCAGTTCGTTTGGACAGGGATTGAACACTGAAGCTTTCTTT
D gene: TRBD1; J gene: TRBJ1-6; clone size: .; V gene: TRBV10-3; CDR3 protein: CAISETGGRQGVSASPLHF; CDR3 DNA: TGTGCCATCAGTGAGACAGGGGGTCGGCAGGGGGTGTCTGCTTCACCCCTCCACTTT
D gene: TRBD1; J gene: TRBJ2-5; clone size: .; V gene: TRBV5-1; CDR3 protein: CASRREPGQGGKTQYF; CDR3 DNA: TGCGCCAGCAGGAGAGAGCCGGGACAGGGGGGAAAGACCCAGTACTTC
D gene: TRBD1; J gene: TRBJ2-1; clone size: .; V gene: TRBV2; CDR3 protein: CASSTQGRNEQFF; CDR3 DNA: TGTGCCAGCAGTACACAGGGGCGCAATGAGCAGTTCTTC